A single sample gave rise to the 22 T cell receptor beta chains below, sequenced in a study of OX40 agonist ivuxolimab in advanced cancers. Library preparation employed the immunoSEQ multiplex PCR assay. TCRdb took this table from immuneACCESS and kept in-frame rearrangements with V and J called. Such tables lack part of the clones; where checked against another copy, unresolved V genes explain under half of the gap, and the rest is unexplained. Counted in this sample were approximately 70,000 clones; around 91% of them appeared once. More than 0.8% of the sample is held by the ten biggest clonotypes. Sequences were derived from CD4+ or CD8+ T cells sorted from blood, sampled in a trial of the OX40 agonist ivuxolimab. Receptors originate from an adult with an advanced solid tumor such as melanoma, head and neck, liver or kidney cancer.

The chain recombines TRBV12-5 with TRBJ1-1; D gene uncertain. The germline V gene has CDR1 LGHNT and CDR2 FRNRAP. V was shortened by 0 bases and J by 5 bases, with 10 bases between the two germline ends. The CDR3 has 14 amino acids. CDR3 amino acids: CASGLVGRLTEAFF. In DNA, the CDR3 is TGTGCTAGTGGTTTGGTCGGCAGGCTAACTGAAGCTTTCTTT.

The chain has TRBV6-1 and TRBJ1-2; 9 nucleotides agree with TRBD1. CDR3 size: 15 residues. The V gene end was trimmed by 7 bases and the J gene end by 4 bases; junction bases not matched to a gene: 10. Germline CDR1 and CDR2: MNHNS and SASEGT. The CDR3 DNA follows: TGTGCCAGCATTATTGGGACAGGGCGTCGCTATGGCTACACCTTC. This encodes CASIIGTGRRYGYTF.

The CDR3 DNA reads TGTGCCAGCAGCCAGCGGGGGCAGGGCGGGGAGCTGTTTTTT. This translates into CASSQRGQGGELFF. V and J are TRBV7-3 and TRBJ2-2; 8 bases fit TRBD2. This CDR3 region has 14 residues. Losses at the gene ends were 5 bases for V and 7 bases for J; bases not matched to a gene: 6. Looked up from germline, CDR1 is SGHTA and CDR2 is FQGTGA.

The genes are TRBV18 and TRBJ1-3; D is uncertain. This CDR3 contains 16 residues. Trimming stripped 2 bases from V and 0 bases from J, with 11 bases between. Germline V gives CDR1 KGHSH, CDR2 LQKENI. The DNA of the CDR3 is TGTGCCAGCTCACCATCCGCCTCGAGCTCTGGAAACACCATATATTTT. Protein: CASSPSASSSGNTIYF.

This chain links TRBV6-6 with TRBJ2-7; 10 positions match TRBD2. There are 13 residues in the CDR3. With 8 bases clipped from V and 4 bases from J, the junction kept 5 bases outside the gene matches. Germline V gene lookup returns CDR1 MNHNY and CDR2 SVGAGI (reference sequence). CDR3: CASLERGGYEQYF. Here the CDR3 DNA reads TGTGCCAGCTTGGAGCGGGGGGGATACGAGCAGTACTTC.

In this sample, this clone turned up a few times. V and J are TRBV5-4 and TRBJ2-7; the match to TRBD2 covers 12 bases. This CDR3 spans 17 amino acids. J was trimmed by 0 bases and V by 0 bases; bases with no gene match: 4. Per the germline V gene, CDR1 is SGHNT and CDR2 is YYREEE (reference sequence). CDR3 amino acids: CASSLGLAGGTSYEQYF. The CDR3, as DNA: TGTGCCAGCAGCTTGGGCCTAGCGGGAGGGACCTCCTACGAGCAGTACTTC.

This rearrangement joins TRBV7-3 to TRBJ2-2, with D perhaps assigned TRBD1 or TRBD2 (5 bases each). Germline V gene data show CDR1 as SGHTA and CDR2 as FQGTGA. The CDR3 consists of 13 residues. Between the trimmed V and J ends, which lost 5 bases and 5 bases, there was a span of 9 bases. In DNA form, the CDR3 reads TGTGCCAGCAGCAGGGACCCAACCGGGGAGCTGTTTTTT. Amino acid sequence: CASSRDPTGELFF.

The chain is built from TRBV6-5 and TRBJ2-1; TRBD2 matches at 11 bases. CDR3 length equals 15 residues. The V gene end was trimmed by 4 bases and the J gene end by 5 bases; junction bases not matched to a gene: 4. Per the germline V gene, CDR1 is MNHEY and CDR2 is SVGAGI. CDR3 in amino acids: CASSFLAGGNNEQFF. In DNA form, the CDR3 reads TGTGCCAGCAGTTTCTTAGCGGGGGGGAACAATGAGCAGTTCTTC.

This clone was seen more than once but under ten times. The rearrangement uses TRBV5-1 and TRBJ2-3, with a weak D call TRBD2 (6 bases). The V end was cut by 3 bases, the J end by 4 bases, with 15 bases between. CDR1 and CDR2 (germline): SGHRS, YFSETQ. This CDR3 has 15 residues. Here the CDR3 reads CASSSERVAADTQYF. DNA of the CDR3: TGCGCCAGCAGCTCCGAGCGGGTTGCGGCAGATACGCAGTATTTT.

V gene TRBV19 combines with J gene TRBJ2-1, with TRBD2 matching 7 bases. There are 17 residues in the CDR3. V gave up 0 bases and J gave up 7 bases; unmatched junction bases: 12. The germline gives CDR1 LNHDA, CDR2 SQIVND (reference sequence). The CDR3 protein is CASSIDLSSGVLNEQFF. The CDR3 nucleotides are TGTGCCAGTAGTATAGATCTATCCAGCGGGGTCTTGAATGAGCAGTTCTTC. Using reference TRBV19 and TRBJ2-1 for the parts outside the CDR3, the full variable domain is DGGITQSPKYLFRKEGQNVTLSCEQNLNHDAMYWYRQDPGQGLRLIYYSQIVNDFQKGDIAEGYSVSREKKESFPLTVTSAQKNPTAFYLCASSIDLSSGVLNEQFFGPGTRLTVL.

This chain connects TRBV18 to TRBJ1-3; D might be TRBD1 (5 bases). V was cut by 4 bases and J by 0 bases, with 25 bases left in between. This CDR3 spans 20 amino acids. The germline V gene encodes CDR1 KGHSH and CDR2 LQKENI. The CDR3 nucleotides read TGTGCCAGCTCACTACTACTTGACCCGGGACGGCGGTCCTCTGGAAACACCATATATTTT. It translates to CASSLLLDPGRRSSGNTIYF. Full variable domain (remainder filled in from reference TRBV18 and TRBJ1-3): NAGVMQNPRHLVRRRGQEARLRCSPMKGHSHVYWYRQLPEEGLKFMVYLQKENIIDESGMPKERFSAEFPKEGPSILRIQQVVRGDSAAYFCASSLLLDPGRRSSGNTIYFGEGSWLTVV.

This clone was recorded only once. CDR3 DNA sequence: TGCGCCAGCAGCTACCCCGGGACAGCGCCGGGAGAGCAGTACTTC. Translating it yields CASSYPGTAPGEQYF. The V gene is TRBV5-1, the J gene TRBJ2-7; 7 bases fit TRBD1. Trimming cost V 3 bases and J 7 bases; bases outside gene matches: 13. Germline-derived CDR1 and CDR2 are SGHRS and YFSETQ. This CDR3 has 15 residues.

The genes are TRBV6-1 and TRBJ1-2; no clear D gene. CDR1 is MNHNS, CDR2 SASEGT, per germline. V was cut by 6 bases and J by 10 bases, with 21 bases left in between. CDR3 length equals 14 residues. For the CDR3, the DNA is TGTGCCAGCAGCGTTAAGGGAAGTAACTGGGACTACACCTTC. This sequence encodes CASSVKGSNWDYTF.

The chain joins TRBV28 to TRBJ2-7; D is tentatively TRBD1 or TRBD2 (5 bases each). V was clipped by 8 bases and J by 7 bases, with 12 bases between them. CDR1 and CDR2 (germline): MDHEN, SYDVKM. The CDR3 has 11 amino acids. The CDR3: CASLREREQYF. The CDR3 region has the DNA TGTGCCAGCCTCAGGGAGAGGGAGCAGTACTTC.

V and J are TRBV5-1 and TRBJ2-6; the match to TRBD1 covers 8 bases. V dropped 4 bases and J dropped 0; count of bases not matched to a gene: 3. The CDR3 loop spans 16 amino acids. Germline values: CDR1 SGHRS, CDR2 YFSETQ. The CDR3 DNA sequence: TGCGCCAGCAGCCTGGGACAGGCCTCTGGGGCCAACGTCCTGACTTTC. It codes for CASSLGQASGANVLTF. The whole variable domain, filled in from reference TRBV5-1 and TRBJ2-6, reads KAGVTQTPRYLIKTRGQQVTLSCSPISGHRSVSWYQQTPGQGLQFLFEYFSETQRNKGNFPGRFSGRQFSNSRSEMNVSTLELGDSALYLCASSLGQASGANVLTFGAGSRLTVL.

This clone was counted a single time. The rearrangement links TRBV27 to TRBJ2-1, with D perhaps TRBD2 (5 bases). The V end was cut by 4 bases, the J end by 0 bases, with 16 bases between. CDR3 length: 17 amino acids. From germline, CDR1 is MNHEY and CDR2 SMNVEV (reference sequence). The CDR3 DNA sequence: TGTGCCAGCAGTTCCGGAGGCCCCGGAAGCTCCTACAATGAGCAGTTCTTC. Its protein product is CASSSGGPGSSYNEQFF.

The rearrangement links TRBV12-5 to TRBJ1-2; possibly TRBD1 for D (6 bases). Germline V gene lookup returns CDR1 LGHNT and CDR2 FRNRAP. The CDR3 is 13 amino acids. The V end lost 5 bases, the J end lost 8 bases, and 15 bases lay between the germline ends. As DNA, the CDR3 is TGTGCTAGTGGTAAGCGGGGGGCTCACGGCTACACCTTC. This sequence encodes CASGKRGAHGYTF.

The chain recombines TRBV2 with TRBJ2-3; D gene ambiguous. Germline values: CDR1 SNHLY, CDR2 FYNNEI. Trimming cost V 0 bases and J 3 bases, with 7 bases left between them. The CDR3 contains 14 residues. In DNA form, the CDR3 reads TGTGCCAGCAGTGAAGCGCTTCGGACAGATACGCAGTATTTT. This encodes CASSEALRTDTQYF.

The gene calls are TRBV5-1 and TRBJ2-2, with 8 bases matching TRBD1. The trim removed 7 bases at V and 5 bases at J, leaving 4 bases unmatched. There are 13 residues in the CDR3. Germline CDR1 is SGHRS and CDR2 is YFSETQ. CDR3 DNA: TGCGCCAGCCGGACAGGGAGTACCGGGGAGCTGTTTTTT. This encodes CASRTGSTGELFF.

V gene TRBV5-1 combines with J gene TRBJ2-6; the match to TRBD2 covers 7 bases. There are 17 residues in the CDR3. Germline V CDR1 and CDR2: SGHRS, YFSETQ. Trimming took 0 bases from V and 3 from J; bases not matched to a gene: 6. The CDR3 loop is CASSLAGGLGGANVLTF. The CDR3 DNA is TGCGCCAGCAGCTTGGCCGGAGGACTAGGTGGGGCCAACGTCCTGACTTTC.

The genes are TRBV11-2 and TRBJ2-7; D assignment may be TRBD1 or TRBD2 (6 bases each). The ends were cut back, 4 bases at V and 0 bases at J, with 16 bases in the middle. CDR1 is SGHAT, CDR2 FQNNGV, per germline. This CDR3 has 16 amino acids. In nucleotides, the CDR3 is TGTGCCAGCAGCTCTTGGAGGGACACCCTCTCCTACGAGCAGTACTTC. Its translation is CASSSWRDTLSYEQYF.

J is TRBJ2-5 and V is TRBV2, with D unclear. The CDR3 loop spans 11 amino acids. Trimming took 6 bases from V and 5 from J, leaving 7 bases between them. Germline CDR1 is SNHLY and CDR2 is FYNNEI. Here the CDR3 DNA reads TGTGCCAGCAGCCTCGAGGAGACCCAGTACTTC. This sequence encodes CASSLEETQYF.